These T cell receptor beta chains were read from a single sample in a study of early T cells in non-severe SARS-CoV-2 infection. TCRdb reprocessed the 5' RACE reads with MiXCR, giving one entry per CDR3 protein. The sample shows 55,000 to 65,000 distinct CDR3 sequences, more than 9% of them seen only once. Sequencing was carried out using whole blood. The receptors were gathered from an adult who was a healthcare worker with PCR-confirmed SARS-CoV-2 infection or an uninfected control (not recorded which). Each CDR3 is given with its conserved first and last residue. A D gene is named only where the DNA matches it firmly. Clone size is not always given. Where it is, it says once, few, many or a class for expanded clones.

cdr3_nt	cdr3_aa	v_call	j_call	clone_size	d_call
TGTGCCAGTACCGGACTAGCGGTTTACAATGAGCAGTTCTTC	CASTGLAVYNEQFF	TRBV19	TRBJ2-1	few	TRBD2
TGCAGTGCTAGAGTTGACCAATTACGGGGCGAGCAGTACTTC	CSARVDQLRGEQYF	TRBV20-1	TRBJ2-7	few	.
TGTGCCAGCAGCGATACATTTGAGACGCATGAAAAACTGTTTTTT	CASSDTFETHEKLFF	TRBV7-2	TRBJ1-4	many	.
TGTGCCATCAGTGCAAGGGGGGACTATGGCTACACCTTC	CAISARGDYGYTF	TRBV10-3	TRBJ1-2	many	.
TGTGCCAGCAGCCCGCAATTGACTAGCGGGCCCTACGAGCAGTACTTC	CASSPQLTSGPYEQYF	TRBV3-1	TRBJ2-7	many	TRBD2
TGTGCCAGCACCTTCGGCCACACGCAGTACTTC	CASTFGHTQYF	TRBV3-1	TRBJ2-7	.	.
TGTGCCAGCAGCAACCTACTAGCGGGAGGCGGCAATGAGCAGTTCTTC	CASSNLLAGGGNEQFF	TRBV5-5	TRBJ2-1	few	TRBD2
TGTGCCAGCAGCCCCAGCCCCGGCCAGCCCCAGCATTTT	CASSPSPGQPQHF	TRBV9	TRBJ1-5	.	.
TGTGCCATCAGTGACCGACAAGGCGAGAACACCGGGGAGCTGTTTTTT	CAISDRQGENTGELFF	TRBV10-3	TRBJ2-2	many	.
TGCGCCAGCAGCCCGAAGCTGGGGGCCATCACCGGGGAGCTGTTTTTT	CASSPKLGAITGELFF	TRBV5-1	TRBJ2-2	few	.
TGTGCCAGCAGTTACGGCGGGAATGAGCAGTTCTTC	CASSYGGNEQFF	TRBV6-2/TRBV6-3	TRBJ2-1	.	.
TGTGCCACCAGCAAACAGGGCAATCAGCCCCAGCATTTT	CATSKQGNQPQHF	TRBV24-1	TRBJ1-5	many	.
TGTGCCAGCAGCTTCGGGGCTGGAAACACCATATATTTT	CASSFGAGNTIYF	TRBV7-9	TRBJ1-3	.	.
TGTGCCAGCAGCTCCGCTTTGAACACTGAAGCTTTCTTT	CASSSALNTEAFF	TRBV7-6	TRBJ1-1	many	.
TGTGCCAGCAGCCGGTCCTGGGGCGCCTGGAATGGCTACACCTTC	CASSRSWGAWNGYTF	TRBV14	TRBJ1-2	many	.
TGCGCCAGCAGCCAGGGACAGGGGGCGACCTACAATGAGCAGTTCTTC	CASSQGQGATYNEQFF	TRBV4-1	TRBJ2-1	.	TRBD1
TGTGCCAGCAGGAGGGAGTTCTCCTCCTACGAGCAGTACTTC	CASRREFSSYEQYF	TRBV6-1	TRBJ2-7	.	.
TGTGCCAGCAGCCAAACCGGGACCTCTGGTTCACCCCTCCACTTT	CASSQTGTSGSPLHF	TRBV3-1	TRBJ1-6	medium-sized	.
TGCAGTGCTAGGGACAGGGCTACTAATGAAAAACTGTTTTTT	CSARDRATNEKLFF	TRBV20-1	TRBJ1-4	many	TRBD1
TGCGCCAGCAGCCCCGCGACTAGACCCAATGAGCAGTTCTTC	CASSPATRPNEQFF	TRBV4-3	TRBJ2-1	many	.
TGTGCCAGTAGTATCACACTCCCCTCTGGGGCCAACGTCCTGACTTTC	CASSITLPSGANVLTF	TRBV19	TRBJ2-6	many	.
TGCAGTGCTACGCCAAGACTAGCGGGTCCCACAGATACGCAGTATTTT	CSATPRLAGPTDTQYF	TRBV20-1	TRBJ2-3	.	TRBD2
TGCAGTGCTAGCGGGTCGATAAACTACAATGAGCAGTTCTTC	CSASGSINYNEQFF	TRBV20-1	TRBJ2-1	many	.
TGTGCCAGCAGTTCCCTGAGACGTTATGGACTGTTTTTT	CASSSLRRYGLFF	TRBV6-2/TRBV6-3	TRBJ1-4	many	.
TGTGCCAGCAGCTTCCGTCCCGGGACTGAAAACATTCAGTACTTC	CASSFRPGTENIQYF	TRBV9	TRBJ2-4	.	.
TGTGCCAGCAGCCCCCCCCGGACAGGGGTCACCGGGGAGCTGTTTTTT	CASSPPRTGVTGELFF	TRBV11-2	TRBJ2-2	few	TRBD1
TGCAGCGAGACACAGGGGGTCGGCACTGAAGCTTTCTTT	CSETQGVGTEAFF	TRBV29-1	TRBJ1-1	many	TRBD1
TGCAGCGGCCTGGGACAACAAGAGACCCAGTACTTC	CSGLGQQETQYF	TRBV29-1	TRBJ2-5	many	.
TGTGCCAGCAGGCGGTGGGGGGCTAACTCCTACGAGCAGTACTTC	CASRRWGANSYEQYF	TRBV6-2/TRBV6-3	TRBJ2-7	few	.
TGTGCCAGCAGCGTTACAGGGCCCTACGAGCAGTACTTC	CASSVTGPYEQYF	TRBV5-4	TRBJ2-7	.	.
TGTGCCACCAGCAAACAGGGGCCCCTGGCCAAAAACATTCAGTACTTC	CATSKQGPLAKNIQYF	TRBV24-1	TRBJ2-4	few	TRBD1